The clone carrying this TCR beta chain was found many times. Its antigen is undetermined. This sample was included in a study of neurological immune-mediated disorders. J gave up 1 base and V 5 bases, and 1 base lay outside the gene matches. The germline V gene has CDR1 MDHEN and CDR2 SYDVKM. CDR3 size: 14 residues. Broader study findings: Among 34 multiple sclerosis patients, phylogenetic grouping put the repertoires of 18 into a single related-CDR3 cluster, a possible signature. Patients with HTLV-1-associated myelopathy showed the most TCR clonal expansion. Those with multiple sclerosis showed the least, falling below healthy controls. Across subjects, no CDR3 amino acid sequence appeared in expanded clones of more than one subject, a finding that suggested private repertoires in all groups.

Over 160 million TCR-beta sequences, together covering 15-18 subjects, were produced by every individual sequencing run that was carried out. TCRdb used MiXCR to reprocess the 5' RACE reads, holding one entry per CDR3 protein. The table lists 40,000 to 55,000 distinct CDR3 sequences, just over 3% of them singletons. This TCR derives from a woman aged 45-59 years with multiple sclerosis. The chain links TRBV28 to TRBJ2-7; 11 positions agree with TRBD2. The sample comprised PBMCs. The DNA for the CDR3 is TGTGCCAGCAGTCGGACTAGCGGGTCCTACGAGCAGTACTTC. Translated, it gives CASSRTSGSYEQYF.